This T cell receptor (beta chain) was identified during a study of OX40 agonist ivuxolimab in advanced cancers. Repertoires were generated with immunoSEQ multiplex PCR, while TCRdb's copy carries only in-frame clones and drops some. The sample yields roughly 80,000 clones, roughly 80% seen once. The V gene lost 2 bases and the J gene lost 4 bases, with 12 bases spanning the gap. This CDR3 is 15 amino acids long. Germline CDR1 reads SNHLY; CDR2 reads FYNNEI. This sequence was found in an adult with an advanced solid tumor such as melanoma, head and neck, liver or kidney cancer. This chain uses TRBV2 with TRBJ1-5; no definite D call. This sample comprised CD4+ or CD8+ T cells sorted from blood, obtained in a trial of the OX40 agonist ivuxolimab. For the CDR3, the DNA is TGTGCCAGCAGTGAAAACCCTAATGTAAATCAGCCCCAGCATTTT. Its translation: CASSENPNVNQPQHF.